This section outlines one T cell receptor beta chain sequence together with its context. Its antigen is undetermined. This beta chain came through as a stray read in a library set up for alpha chains, and its size says little. This specimen belongs to a study of spatial heterogeneity in lung cancer. The time point is: sample taken at primary tumor resection. One entry per CDR3 protein, called by TCRdb with MiXCR from the 5' RACE reads. Of about 9,800 distinct CDR3 sequences in the sample, 45% to 65% were seen once. The germline gives CDR1 SGHVS, CDR2 FNYEAQ. This CDR3 spans 15 amino acids. Trimming removed 1 base at V and 4 bases at J, with 13 bases between. General study results and limits: Counts that tracked tumor mutation counts were those of expanded intratumoral alpha and beta TCRs.

J is TRBJ2-5 and V is TRBV7-6; no reliable D call. This TCR came from a female donor with early-stage non-small cell lung cancer. The input for sequencing was lung tumor tissue, taken at surgery. This CDR3 reads CASSLGASKGETQYF. DNA of the CDR3: TGTGCCAGCAGCTTAGGAGCCAGCAAAGGAGAGACCCAGTACTTC.